This record concerns one TCR beta chain sequence. Its cognate antigen is unknown. The template was total RNA from whole blood, with no T cell sorting. These data come from a study of monozygotic twins with inflammatory bowel disease. This CDR3 is 16 amino acids long. CDR1 and CDR2 from the germline V gene are KGHDR and SFDVKD. Overall study results and limits: Support was lacking for any single strong IBD-associated signal or clonotype. Twin concordance left repertoire similarity unchanged, with limited power a possible explanation for this lack of difference.

The unique tags termed UMIs, each holding a 6-nucleotide sample barcode, were added by means of template switching. Using the 5' RACE reads, TCRdb records one entry per CDR3 protein without DNA. The sample's table shows a few hundred thousand distinct CDR3 sequences. This TCR came from a human donor with ulcerative colitis or Crohn's disease, or a healthy co-twin of an affected twin (not recorded which). Sequencing used blood. This chain uses TRBV24-1 with TRBJ2-2. CDR3 region: CATSDQTETNTGELFF.